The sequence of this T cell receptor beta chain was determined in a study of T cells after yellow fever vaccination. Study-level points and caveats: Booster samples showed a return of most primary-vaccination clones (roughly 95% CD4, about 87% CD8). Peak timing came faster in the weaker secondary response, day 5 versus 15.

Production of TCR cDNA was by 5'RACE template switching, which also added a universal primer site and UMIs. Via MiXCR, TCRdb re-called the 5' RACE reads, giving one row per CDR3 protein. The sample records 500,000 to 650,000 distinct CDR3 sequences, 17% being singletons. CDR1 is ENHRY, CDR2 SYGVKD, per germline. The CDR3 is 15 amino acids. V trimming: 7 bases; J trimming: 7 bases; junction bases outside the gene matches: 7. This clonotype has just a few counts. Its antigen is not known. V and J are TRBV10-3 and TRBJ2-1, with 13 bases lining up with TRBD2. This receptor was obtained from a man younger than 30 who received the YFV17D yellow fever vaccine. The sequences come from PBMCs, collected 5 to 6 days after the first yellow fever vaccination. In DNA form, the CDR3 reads TGTGCCATCACTCGGACTAGCGGGGGAAGGAATGAGCAGTTCTTC. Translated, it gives CAITRTSGGRNEQFF.